A single sample is the source of the 9 T cell receptor beta chains below, sequenced in a study of CD8 T cells in ankylosing spondylitis. TCRdb processed the 5' RACE reads anew with MiXCR; each CDR3 protein has one entry. The sample lists more than 600,000 distinct CDR3 sequences; roughly 19% were seen once. The antigens these receptors bind are not known. General study points: Made up of under ten highly homologous variants, a TCR beta motif appeared characteristic of ankylosing spondylitis blood.

The sample consisted of blood, either unsorted or a sorted T cell fraction (not recorded which). The receptors come from a male donor with ankylosing spondylitis.

This clonotype was recorded a few times. This rearrangement joins TRBV7-2 to TRBJ1-5, with D hard to call. The germline V and J ends were trimmed by 1 base and 5 bases, with 6 bases remaining between them. This CDR3 has 13 residues. Per the germline V gene, CDR1 is SGHTA and CDR2 is FQGNSA. CDR3 region: CASSLGIYQPQHF. The CDR3 nucleotides are TGTGCCAGCAGCTTAGGGATCTATCAGCCCCAGCATTTT.

The gene calls are TRBV20-1 and TRBJ1-5; no definite D call. Trimming stripped 3 bases from V and 2 bases from J, with 14 bases between. The CDR3 has 15 residues. The germline gives CDR1 DFQATT, CDR2 SNEGSKA (reference sequence). This CDR3 reads CSASPVGFGNQPQHF. CDR3 coding DNA: TGCAGTGCTAGCCCAGTCGGATTCGGCAATCAGCCCCAGCATTTT.

This clonotype showed up just a few times. This chain uses TRBV5-5 with TRBJ2-5, with a tentative D call TRBD2 (7 bases). Trimming cost V 5 bases and J 3 bases, with 20 bases left between them. Germline assignment: CDR1 SGHKS and CDR2 YYEKEE (reference sequence). The CDR3 loop spans 16 amino acids. As DNA, the CDR3 is TGTGCCAGCAGTCGAGGCCCCTGGGGGGGCGAAGAGACCCAGTACTTC. This translates into CASSRGPWGGEETQYF.

This clonotype appeared a few times. The V gene is TRBV20-1, the J gene TRBJ1-1; 9 bases agree with TRBD1. CDR3 length: 15 residues. V shed 2 bases and J 5 bases; nucleotides not matched to a gene: 9. CDR1 is DFQATT, CDR2 SNEGSKA, per germline (reference sequence). Here the CDR3 DNA reads TGCAGTGCTAGAACGACAGGGGGGGGGTGGACTGAAGCTTTCTTT. Its protein is CSARTTGGGWTEAFF.

Only a few counts were recorded for this clonotype. J is TRBJ1-5 and V is TRBV7-2; tentative D call: TRBD1 (6 bases). Trimming cost V 1 base and J 2 bases, with 12 bases left between them. Germline-derived CDR1 and CDR2 are SGHTA and FQGNSA. This CDR3 has 16 residues. The CDR3 sequence: CASSLEHRAGNQPQHF. The CDR3 coding sequence is TGTGCCAGCAGCTTAGAGCACAGGGCAGGCAATCAGCCCCAGCATTTT.

The V and J genes are TRBV18 and TRBJ2-1; 10 bases fit TRBD2. CDR1 and CDR2 (germline): KGHSH, LQKENI. The CDR3 sequence is 19 residues long. With 6 bases clipped from V and 1 base from J, the junction kept 15 bases outside the gene matches. The CDR3 protein is CASSPGTSVRIPSYNEQFF. The CDR3 DNA is TGTGCCAGCTCCCCCGGGACTAGCGTCAGGATACCTTCCTACAATGAGCAGTTCTTC.

The rearrangement joins TRBV11-2 to TRBJ2-1; the D gene is possibly TRBD2 (5 bases). The ends were cut back, 2 bases at V and 12 bases at J, with 8 bases in the middle. The germline CDR1 and CDR2 sequences are SGHAT and FQNNGV. There are 11 residues in the CDR3. Here the CDR3 DNA reads TGTGCCAGCAGCTTAAAGGCGGGGCAGTTCTTC. Translating gives CASSLKAGQFF.

V and J are TRBV12-5 and TRBJ2-7, with a tentative D call TRBD2 (6 bases). Germline-derived CDR1 and CDR2 are LGHNT and FRNRAP. CDR3 length equals 13 residues. V dropped 3 bases and J dropped 1 base, with 7 bases sitting between them. CDR3 sequence (DNA): TGTGCTAGTGGTTTCGGGGGTTCCTACGAGCAGTACTTC. Translating gives CASGFGGSYEQYF.

This clonotype was found many times. V is TRBV5-4 and J is TRBJ2-7; TRBD2 agrees at 11 bases. Germline V gene sequence: CDR1 SGHNT, CDR2 YYREEE (reference sequence). This CDR3 spans 16 amino acids. Trimming removed 4 bases from V and 3 bases from J; junction bases left unmatched: 9. CDR3 bases: TGTGCCAGCAGCCCATCGACTAGCGGGAAATTCTACGAGCAGTACTTC. It codes for CASSPSTSGKFYEQYF.